This T cell receptor beta chain was found in a study of OX40 agonist ivuxolimab in advanced cancers. Study in general: Patients receiving dose escalation had hepatocellular carcinoma, melanoma, renal cell or head and neck cancer. There were three patients with partial responses, one having hepatocellular carcinoma and two cutaneous melanoma.

Assay used: immunoSEQ multiplex PCR; TCRdb lists only in-frame clones, some missing. Found here are around 80,000 clones, approximately 89% of them singletons; the top ten hold about 0.2%. Per the germline V gene, CDR1 is SGHDT and CDR2 is YYEEEE. This CDR3 comprises 16 residues. Trimming left V 3 bases short and J 2 bases short, with 14 bases between. The sample was CD4+ or CD8+ T cells sorted from blood, taken in a trial of the OX40 agonist ivuxolimab. The chain combines TRBV5-6 with TRBJ2-2; D not certain. This TCR came from an adult with an advanced solid tumor such as melanoma, head and neck, liver or kidney cancer. The CDR3 protein is CASSSYRYSNTGELFF. In DNA, the CDR3 is TGTGCCAGCAGCTCCTACCGGTATTCCAACACCGGGGAGCTGTTTTTT.